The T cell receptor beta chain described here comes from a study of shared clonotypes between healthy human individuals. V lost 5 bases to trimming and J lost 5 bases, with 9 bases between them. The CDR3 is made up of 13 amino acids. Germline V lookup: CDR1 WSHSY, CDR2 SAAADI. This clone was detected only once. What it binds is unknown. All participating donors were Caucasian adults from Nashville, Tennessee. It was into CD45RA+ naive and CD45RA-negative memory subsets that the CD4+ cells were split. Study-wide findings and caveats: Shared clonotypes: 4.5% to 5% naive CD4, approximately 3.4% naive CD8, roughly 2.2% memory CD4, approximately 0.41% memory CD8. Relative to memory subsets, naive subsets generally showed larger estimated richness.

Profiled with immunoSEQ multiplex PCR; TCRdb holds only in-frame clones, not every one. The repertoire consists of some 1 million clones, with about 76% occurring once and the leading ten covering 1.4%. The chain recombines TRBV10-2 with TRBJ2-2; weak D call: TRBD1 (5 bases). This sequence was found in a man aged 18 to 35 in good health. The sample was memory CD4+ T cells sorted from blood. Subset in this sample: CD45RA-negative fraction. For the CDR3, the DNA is TGCGCCAGCAGTCCGCAGGGTACCGGGGAGCTGTTTTTT. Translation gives CASSPQGTGELFF.